The 32 T cell receptor beta chains reported below all come from one sample, sequenced in a study of early T cells in non-severe SARS-CoV-2 infection (dated by TCRdb to the early 2020s). The library was obtained by 5' RACE. TCRdb records NextSeq 500 as the sequencer. Clones were called with MiXCR by TCRdb after fastp trimmed the public reads at Q25, and only in-frame beta chains were retained. CDR3 protein sequences are deduplicated, and each keeps its most common genes and DNA. This sample is represented by tens of thousands of distinct CDR3 sequences; roughly 14% of them were singletons. The ten largest clones capture 0.58% of the sample. The sample was whole blood. These receptors were collected from an adult who was a healthcare worker with PCR-confirmed SARS-CoV-2 infection or an uninfected control (not recorded which).

The rearrangement joins TRBV7-2 to TRBJ2-1; D is possibly TRBD2 (7 bases). Trimming left V 0 bases short and J 15 bases short, with 18 bases between. CDR1 and CDR2 from the germline V gene are SGHTA and FQGNSA. The CDR3 totals 14 residues. The CDR3: CASSLAPIGGASFF. The CDR3 DNA reads as TGTGCCAGCAGCTTAGCCCCCATAGGGGGGGCGTCGTTCTTC. Complete variable domain (other parts from reference TRBV7-2 and TRBJ2-1): GAGVSQSPSNKVTEKGKDVELRCDPISGHTALYWYRQSLGQGLEFLIYFQGNSAPDKSGLPSDRFSAERTGGSVSTLTIQRTQQEDSAVYLCASSLAPIGGASFFGPGTRLTVL.

The V and J genes are TRBV20-1 and TRBJ2-5; 10 bases match TRBD1. The CDR3 has 15 amino acids. Germline V gene lookup returns CDR1 DFQATT and CDR2 SNEGSKA (reference sequence). V was clipped by 6 bases and J by 2 bases; unmatched bases: 9. Here the CDR3 reads CSARPGTGAQETQYF. The DNA for the CDR3 is TGCAGTGCGAGACCCGGGACAGGGGCGCAAGAGACCCAGTACTTC.

V is TRBV15 and J is TRBJ2-3; 9 bases agree with TRBD2. The CDR3 runs to 16 residues. Trimming removed 0 bases from V and 5 bases from J; junction bases left unmatched: 6. CDR1 and CDR2 (germline): LNHNV, YYDKDF (reference sequence). The CDR3 DNA sequence: TGTGCCACCAGCAGAGATGTAGCGGGGGCCAAAGATACGCAGTATTTT. Its translation is CATSRDVAGAKDTQYF.

There are a few counts of this clonotype. The V gene is TRBV2, the J gene TRBJ1-5; no reliable D call. Per germline, CDR1 SNHLY and CDR2 FYNNEI. This CDR3 contains 12 residues. V was pared by 1 base and J by 3 bases, with 1 base between. In DNA, the CDR3 is TGTGCCAGCAGTGAAGTCAATCAGCCCCAGCATTTT. It codes for CASSEVNQPQHF.

This clonotype has a handful of counts. CDR3 protein: CASSSQQGVNTEAFF. The DNA for the CDR3 is TGTGCCAGCAGCTCCCAACAGGGGGTGAACACTGAAGCTTTCTTT. The rearrangement uses TRBV11-2 and TRBJ1-1; 8 bases fit TRBD1. The CDR3 length is 15 residues. CDR1 and CDR2 (germline): SGHAT, FQNNGV. With 4 bases clipped from V and 0 bases from J, the junction kept 4 bases outside the gene matches.

This clonotype appeared many times. The rearrangement uses TRBV7-6 and TRBJ2-1, with D perhaps TRBD1 or TRBD2 (5 bases each). V dropped 5 bases and J dropped 6 bases, with 20 bases sitting between them. The CDR3 consists of 16 residues. The germline CDR1 and CDR2 sequences are SGHVS and FNYEAQ. CDR3 amino acids: CASSPDNGASSNEQFF. For the CDR3, the DNA is TGTGCCAGCAGCCCCGATAACGGGGCAAGCTCCAATGAGCAGTTCTTC.

V is TRBV12-3 or TRBV12-4 and J is TRBJ2-6; weak D call: TRBD1 (6 bases). Trimming took 7 bases from V and 0 from J, leaving 19 bases between them. The CDR3 extends over 18 amino acids. The chain's CDR3 is CASIPRQALYSGANVLTF. The CDR3, as DNA: TGTGCCAGCATTCCACGACAGGCCCTTTACTCTGGGGCCAACGTCCTGACTTTC.

This clonotype was seen ten or more times. The chain joins TRBV3-1 to TRBJ1-2; possibly TRBD1 for D (6 bases). Per the germline V gene, CDR1 is LGHDT and CDR2 is YNNKEL (reference sequence). The V end lost 6 bases, the J end lost 3 bases, and 14 bases lay between the germline ends. This CDR3 is built from 14 residues. The CDR3 here is CASRPGTLYYGYTF. The CDR3 nucleotides are TGTGCCAGCAGGCCTGGGACATTATACTATGGCTACACCTTC.

This clonotype was seen at least ten times. The rearrangement joins TRBV20-1 to TRBJ2-4; the D is unclear. Trimming cost V 3 bases and J 4 bases, with 10 bases left between them. Germline-derived CDR1 and CDR2 are DFQATT and SNEGSKA (reference sequence). CDR3 length equals 13 residues. CDR3 sequence (DNA): TGCAGTGCTAGCCACAGAATAAAAAACATTCAGTACTTC. This translates into CSASHRIKNIQYF.

The chain employs TRBV6-6 and TRBJ1-6; D is unresolved. V gave up 5 bases and J gave up 14 bases, with 10 bases separating them. CDR1 is MNHNY, CDR2 SVGAGI, per germline (reference sequence). The CDR3 covers 11 residues. CDR3 loop: CASSHGESLHF. The DNA for the CDR3 is TGTGCCAGCAGTCACGGGGAGTCCCTCCACTTT.

The J gene is TRBJ2-1, the V gene TRBV20-1, with 10 bases identical to TRBD2. Germline lookup yields CDR1 DFQATT and CDR2 SNEGSKA (reference sequence). J gave up 0 bases and V 4 bases, and 9 bases lay outside the gene matches. The CDR3 sequence is 17 residues long. CDR3 nucleotide sequence: TGCAGTGCTATAGCGGGGGGACCCCAGAGCTCCTACAATGAGCAGTTCTTC. This encodes CSAIAGGPQSSYNEQFF.

V is TRBV12-3 or TRBV12-4 and J is TRBJ1-1; possibly TRBD1 for D (5 bases). V lost 6 bases, J lost 0 bases, and 11 bases lay in between. This CDR3 is 14 amino acids long. In DNA form, the CDR3 reads TGTGCCAGCAGCGGGAGGGGCTTGAACACTGAAGCTTTCTTT. Encoded protein: CASSGRGLNTEAFF.

Many counts were recorded for this clonotype. The chain combines TRBV7-9 with TRBJ2-1, with 9 bases aligning to TRBD1. The CDR3 is 15 amino acids. Germline CDR1 reads SEHNR; CDR2 reads FQNEAQ (reference sequence). The V gene end was trimmed by 5 bases and the J gene end by 4 bases; junction bases not matched to a gene: 6. CDR3 DNA: TGTGCCAGCAGCCCTACAGGGGGCGTATACAATGAGCAGTTCTTC. It codes for CASSPTGGVYNEQFF.

The rearrangement joins TRBV12-3 or TRBV12-4 to TRBJ2-1; D unresolved. This CDR3 comprises 15 residues. Trimming left V 8 bases short and J 4 bases short, with 18 bases between. Here the CDR3 reads CASAITYSGYNEQFF. The CDR3, as DNA: TGTGCCAGCGCGATAACCTATTCAGGATACAATGAGCAGTTCTTC.

The chain has TRBV5-4 and TRBJ2-3; 9 positions match TRBD2. The CDR3 is made up of 15 amino acids. Unmatched junction bases numbered 3, after V lost 1 base and J lost 3 bases. Germline V lookup: CDR1 SGHNT, CDR2 YYREEE (reference sequence). The DNA for the CDR3 is TGTGCCAGCAGCTTGAATCTAGCGGGGACAGATACGCAGTATTTT. Translating it yields CASSLNLAGTDTQYF. Full variable domain (rest looked up from reference TRBV5-4 and TRBJ2-3): ETGVTQSPTHLIKTRGQQVTLRCSSQSGHNTVSWYQQALGQGPQFIFQYYREEENGRGNFPPRFSGLQFPNYSSELNVNALELDDSALYLCASSLNLAGTDTQYFGPGTRLTVL.

The chain has TRBV20-1 and TRBJ1-2, with D uncertain. The CDR3 is made up of 13 amino acids. The germline V gene has CDR1 DFQATT and CDR2 SNEGSKA (reference sequence). Trimming pared 3 bases from V and 0 bases from J, leaving 8 bases between. The CDR3 loop reads CSASWRANYGYTF. The CDR3 DNA follows: TGCAGTGCTAGTTGGAGAGCTAACTATGGCTACACCTTC.

The V gene is TRBV7-2, the J gene TRBJ2-2, with 7 bases fitting TRBD2. The CDR3 length is 14 residues. With V trimmed by 5 bases and J by 7 bases, 7 bases remained unmatched. Per the germline V gene, CDR1 is SGHTA and CDR2 is FQGNSA. This CDR3 is CASSPRGLVGELFF. CDR3 nucleotide sequence: TGTGCCAGCAGCCCGCGAGGACTAGTCGGGGAGCTGTTTTTT.

This clonotype was picked up many times. CDR3 sequence: CASSQGWAVGDTEAFF. CDR3 DNA: TGTGCCAGCAGCCAAGGCTGGGCAGTCGGGGACACTGAAGCTTTCTTT. The chain joins TRBV4-2 to TRBJ1-1; no clear D gene. V lost 1 base to trimming and J lost 3 bases, with 15 bases between them. The CDR3 is 16 residues long. Germline V gene lookup returns CDR1 LGHNA and CDR2 YNFKEQ.

This clonotype was seen many times. The rearrangement uses TRBV12-3 or TRBV12-4 and TRBJ2-4; 8 positions agree with TRBD1. This CDR3 spans 20 amino acids. After removal of 6 bases from V and 0 bases from J, the junction contained 19 bases not matched to a gene. CDR3 amino acids: CASSQPYGQGSGIAKNIQYF. The CDR3 DNA is TGTGCCAGCAGCCAACCCTACGGACAGGGATCAGGAATAGCCAAAAACATTCAGTACTTC.

This chain links TRBV12-3 or TRBV12-4 with TRBJ1-2; D may be TRBD1 (6 bases). Trimming removed 4 bases from V and 3 bases from J, with 12 bases in between. The CDR3 runs 14 residues. The CDR3 coding sequence is TGTGCCAGCAGTTCATGGGACAATTACTATGGCTACACCTTC. Encoded protein: CASSSWDNYYGYTF.

In this sample, this clonotype turned up many times. The rearrangement joins TRBV20-1 to TRBJ2-1; TRBD2 agrees at 9 bases. From germline, CDR1 is DFQATT and CDR2 SNEGSKA (reference sequence). Trimming at V came to 1 base and at J to 3 bases, leaving 10 bases not matched to a gene. CDR3 size: 17 residues. The DNA for the CDR3 is TGCAGTGCTAGAGTTGTTAGCGGGGGTCGGAGCTACAATGAGCAGTTCTTC. This codes for CSARVVSGGRSYNEQFF.

This clonotype was detected only a few times. The chain has TRBV6-2 or TRBV6-3 and TRBJ1-5, with 7 bases identical to TRBD1. The CDR3 totals 17 residues. Looked up from germline, CDR1 is MNHEY and CDR2 is SVGEGT. The V gene end was trimmed by 2 bases and the J gene end by 0 bases; junction bases not matched to a gene: 7. CDR3 in DNA: TGTGCCAGCAGTTACACAGGGGCTCCATATAGCAATCAGCCCCAGCATTTT. Its translation is CASSYTGAPYSNQPQHF.

Only a few counts were recorded for this clonotype. The rearrangement joins TRBV6-5 to TRBJ1-1; a possible D gene is TRBD1 (5 bases). CDR1 and CDR2 from the germline V gene are MNHEY and SVGAGI. The length of the CDR3 is 16 residues. The V and J ends lost 0 bases and 6 bases respectively, with 17 bases between them. CDR3 amino acids: CASSYSYGGTRSEAFF. CDR3 nucleotide sequence: TGTGCCAGCAGTTACTCGTACGGGGGAACTAGGTCTGAAGCTTTCTTT.

The chain couples TRBV7-9 to TRBJ2-5, with a possible D match to TRBD2 (6 bases). Germline-derived CDR1 and CDR2 are SEHNR and FQNEAQ (reference sequence). This CDR3 comprises 14 residues. The V gene lost 0 bases and the J gene lost 4 bases, with 9 bases spanning the gap. The CDR3 loop reads CASSLAVGGETQYF. The CDR3 region has the DNA TGTGCCAGCAGCTTAGCGGTCGGGGGAGAGACCCAGTACTTC.

This clonotype came up many times. This chain uses TRBV5-1 with TRBJ2-6; a weak D match, TRBD1 (6 bases). V lost 4 bases and J 0 bases, leaving 14 bases between the germline ends. The CDR3 consists of 17 residues. Germline loops: CDR1 SGHRS, CDR2 YFSETQ. CDR3 sequence reads: CASSHYGDNSGANVLTF. CDR3 nucleotides: TGCGCCAGCAGCCATTACGGGGACAACTCTGGGGCCAACGTCCTGACTTTC. Combining the CDR3 with reference TRBV5-1 and TRBJ2-6 gives the whole variable domain KAGVTQTPRYLIKTRGQQVTLSCSPISGHRSVSWYQQTPGQGLQFLFEYFSETQRNKGNFPGRFSGRQFSNSRSEMNVSTLELGDSALYLCASSHYGDNSGANVLTFGAGSRLTVL.

The chain recombines TRBV5-4 with TRBJ1-1; D not resolved. The CDR3 sequence is 14 residues long. The germline V gene encodes CDR1 SGHNT and CDR2 YYREEE (reference sequence). Trimming stripped 1 base from V and 2 bases from J, with 9 bases between. The chain's CDR3 is CASSLKQPNTEAFF. CDR3 sequence (DNA): TGTGCCAGCAGCTTGAAACAGCCAAACACTGAAGCTTTCTTT.

The chain carries TRBV28 and TRBJ2-1; 8 nucleotides agree with TRBD2. CDR3 size: 16 residues. V shed 4 bases and J 9 bases; nucleotides not matched to a gene: 14. CDR1 is MDHEN, CDR2 SYDVKM, per germline. The CDR3 is CASSSTWRAGGGEQFF. CDR3 in DNA: TGTGCCAGCAGTTCTACCTGGAGGGCGGGGGGAGGTGAGCAGTTCTTC.

This clonotype was seen only a few times. This chain links TRBV3-1 with TRBJ1-5, with 7 bases fitting TRBD1. The CDR3 contains 14 residues. From germline, CDR1 is LGHDT and CDR2 YNNKEL (reference sequence). The J segment lost 5 bases and the V segment lost 5 bases, leaving 6 bases of the junction unmatched. The chain's CDR3 is CASSLNRGYQPQHF. The CDR3, as DNA: TGTGCCAGCAGCTTAAACAGGGGTTATCAGCCCCAGCATTTT.

The J gene is TRBJ1-5, the V gene TRBV24-1; the match to TRBD1 covers 8 bases. The V and J ends lost 8 bases and 3 bases, in that order; junction bases with no gene match: 8. The CDR3 is made up of 15 amino acids. Germline V gene lookup returns CDR1 KGHDR and CDR2 SFDVKD. DNA of the CDR3: TGTGCCACCATCCCTGCGGGACAGGACAATCAGCCCCAGCATTTT. This sequence encodes CATIPAGQDNQPQHF.

This clonotype occurred a few times. The V and J genes are TRBV19 and TRBJ1-3, with D possibly being TRBD1 (5 bases). CDR1 LNHDA and CDR2 SQIVND come from the germline V gene (reference sequence). V lost 5 bases to trimming and J lost 4 bases, with 21 bases between them. The length of the CDR3 is 17 residues. The CDR3 nucleotides read TGTGCCAGTAGTCACACCGGGGCGGCGCGCTTGGGAAACACCATATATTTT. It encodes CASSHTGAARLGNTIYF.

DNA of the CDR3: TGTGCCAGCAGTGAAGCCCAGGGGCACTATGGCTACACCTTC. This encodes CASSEAQGHYGYTF. The chain combines TRBV6-1 with TRBJ1-2, with D tentatively TRBD1 (6 bases). Germline V gene sequence: CDR1 MNHNS, CDR2 SASEGT. Deletions cut 0 bases from V and 3 bases from J, with 8 bases between. This CDR3 is 14 amino acids long.

The genes are TRBV6-5 and TRBJ2-3; 12 bases fit TRBD1. V gave up 5 bases and J gave up 2 bases; unmatched junction bases: 8. The CDR3 has 17 amino acids. Per germline, CDR1 MNHEY and CDR2 SVGAGI. The CDR3 loop reads CASSKSGTGGYTDTQYF. DNA for the CDR3: TGTGCCAGCAGTAAATCCGGGACAGGGGGCTACACAGATACGCAGTATTTT.